The rows below give T cell receptor beta chains drawn from one sample of a study of blood T cell repertoires in COVID-19. Measured with immunoSEQ multiplex PCR; TCRdb has only the in-frame clones, and not every one. This table has hundreds of thousands of clones, around 90% appearing once. Sequencing was done on a sample of PBMCs or T cells enriched from blood (not recorded which). The receptor source for this set is a woman between 45 and 60 years old who had recovered from COVID-19. Each CDR3 is given with its conserved first and last residue. A D gene is named only where the DNA matches it firmly. Size is stated for part of the rows, as once, few or many counts, or as a class when the clone is expanded.

V gene,clone size,J gene,D gene,CDR3 DNA,CDR3 protein
TRBV18,.,TRBJ1-4,.,TGTGCCAGCTCACAAACTTCGAGAGCAACTAATGAAAAACTGTTTTTT,CASSQTSRATNEKLFF
TRBV19,.,TRBJ1-1,.,TGTGCCAGTAGTATAGGGCCTAACACTGAAGCTTTCTTT,CASSIGPNTEAFF
TRBV18,.,TRBJ1-4,.,TGTGCCAGCTCGTCTGGACAGAATGAAAAACTGTTTTTT,CASSSGQNEKLFF
TRBV12-3/TRBV12-4,.,TRBJ1-1,TRBD1,TGTGCCAGCACGAGGGACAGGGCCACTGAAGCTTTCTTT,CASTRDRATEAFF
TRBV5-4,once,TRBJ1-4,TRBD1,TGTGCCAGCAGCATAGACAGGGGGCGTGAAAAACTGTTTTTT,CASSIDRGREKLFF
TRBV12-3/TRBV12-4,.,TRBJ1-5,.,TGTGCCAGCAGTCAAGCGGTTCAGCCCCAGCATTTT,CASSQAVQPQHF
TRBV4-1,few,TRBJ2-3,TRBD2,TGCGCCAGCAGCCAAGGATGGGAGCGGGGGGCAGATACGCAGTATTTT,CASSQGWERGADTQYF
TRBV3-1/TRBV3-2,.,TRBJ1-1,TRBD1,TGTGCCAGCAGCCAGGGGACAGTAGTGAGTAAAGCTTTCTTT,CASSQGTVVSKAFF
TRBV28,.,TRBJ2-7,.,TGTGCCAGCAGCCCCAGGCGTGGGGCCTTCGGCTACGAGCAGTACTTC,CASSPRRGAFGYEQYF
TRBV19,.,TRBJ2-3,.,TGTGCCAGTAGTATTAAGCACGGTTTAGATACGCAGTATTTT,CASSIKHGLDTQYF